This entry describes one T cell receptor beta chain. Its antigen remains unidentified. No much larger clonotype is one base removed from it; base qualities were not supplied. These data belong to a study of radiation and T cells in renal cell carcinoma (dated by TCRdb to 2019 to 2021). Describing the broader study: The samples were drawn from a clinical trial, where primary renal cell carcinomas were treated with 15 Gy of stereotactic body radiation therapy and then removed by nephrectomy 4 weeks afterward. In total, approximately 53 samples, comprising around 25 tumors and approximately 27 peripheral blood samples, were subjected to TCR beta sequencing. A total of about 4 million unique CDR3 nucleotide sequences, encoding roughly 2.7 million unique CDR3 amino acid sequences, were found across all 50 or so samples.

The CDR3 numbers 13 residues from cysteine through phenylalanine. Only the CDR3 DNA is retained, 39 bases long and in frame from the first base. Per the germline V gene, SQVTM is the CDR1 and ANQGSEA is the CDR2. Overall study outcomes, separate from this receptor: No pretreatment tumor biopsies were available, so the baseline intratumoral presence of clonotypes could not be determined. Dynamics of the blood repertoire were not tracked past 4 weeks after treatment. With a single-armed trial design, the study had no way to address how radiation dose or scheduling affects the TCR repertoire. An increase in top tumor clonotypes in blood was observed from baseline to 2 weeks post-radiation, followed by contraction by 4 weeks, which was taken to suggest transient expansion of tumor-resident clones.

In the paper's terms, the time point label means: blood 2 weeks post-SBRT. This specimen's treatment or condition label, interpreted: 15 Gy SBRT to primary tumor, nephrectomy 4 weeks later. To follow tumor-enriched clonotypes, peripheral blood was collected serially from radiation-treated patients at baseline and again at 2 weeks and 4 weeks after SBRT. All patients had renal cell carcinoma with clear cell pathology. The QIAamp DNA Blood Mini Kit (Qiagen) was used to prepare genomic DNA for TCR sequencing. The analyses included just those samples that passed every quality control check. TCR beta libraries were generated from genomic DNA with the immunoSEQ kit, following the manufacturer's recommendations. Library preparation used a first multiplex PCR with proprietary primers, then a second PCR adding unique barcodes, with bead cleanups after each round. A positive control reaction and a negative control reaction, both provided in the kit, were run with every batch of samples. The final libraries were assessed on an Agilent 4200 TapeStation D1000 ScreenTape, pooled by volume, and quantified by qPCR. Sequencing was performed on an Illumina NextSeq500 with a MidOutput 150-cycle cartridge, and 156 Read1 and 15 Index1 cycles were run with kit custom primers. The pooled library was loaded at roughly 1 pM with an approximately 20% PhiX control spike-in. In the paper's pipeline: Vendor-processed data were analyzed in R, with a clonotype defined as all T cells sharing the same CDR3 nucleotide sequence. For clone abundance analyses, frequencies were normalized to the 10,000 most abundant clones per sample. Before analysis, public T cell clones were removed, and these numbered fewer than six per sample on average. Tumor-enriched clonotypes and baseline blood-enriched clonotypes were defined as those with an abundance difference of at least 32-fold between compartments. A beta-binomial differential abundance model was used to identify clonotypes that expanded or contracted between blood time points. Tumor-blood repertoire similarity was measured with the Baroni-Urbani and Buser coefficient, and groups were compared using two-tailed Wilcoxon tests in R. What TCRdb holds here is the immuneACCESS table cut down to in-frame rearrangements. Part of the clones is not present; checked against another copy, under half of the missing clones reflect an unresolved V gene, and the others are unexplained. V and J calls and clone size are given by that table; D and trimming were obtained from the DNA. The sample records roughly 130,000 clones, more than 70% of which are singletons. The top ten clonotypes cover more than 5% of the sample.

This receptor was taken from a woman in her 70s with renal cell carcinoma. Here the sequenced sample was blood, taken from a patient whose treatment included radiotherapy and nephrectomy. The rearrangement joined TRBV29-1 to TRBJ2-5; TRBD1 fits 8 bases in the junction. The J call could be wrong; TRBJ2-7 is a better fit for the DNA end. The DNA sequence follows: TGCAGCGTGGTCAGGGGGCCTTCCTACGAGCAGTACTTC. Protein translation: CSVVRGPSYEQYF.